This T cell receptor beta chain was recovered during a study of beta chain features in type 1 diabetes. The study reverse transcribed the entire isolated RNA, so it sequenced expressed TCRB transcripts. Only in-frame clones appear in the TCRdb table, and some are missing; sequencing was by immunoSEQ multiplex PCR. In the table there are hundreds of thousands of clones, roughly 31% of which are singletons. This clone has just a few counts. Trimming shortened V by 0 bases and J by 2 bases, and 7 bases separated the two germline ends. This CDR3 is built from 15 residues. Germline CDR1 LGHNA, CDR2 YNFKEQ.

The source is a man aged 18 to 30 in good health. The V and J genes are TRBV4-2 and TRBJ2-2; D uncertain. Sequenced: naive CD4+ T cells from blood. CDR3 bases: TGTGCCAGCAGCCAAGAGGGCTTAAACACCGGGGAGCTGTTTTTT. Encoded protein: CASSQEGLNTGELFF.